This T cell receptor (beta chain) was observed in a study of circulating and synovial CD4+ cells in juvenile arthritis. Study conclusions and caveats: CPL and bulk CD4 samples differed at least tenfold in T cell genomes. Vbeta family usage analysis did not detect the pathogenic-like versus bulk difference. Diversity here was lower than in bulk blood CD4 cells. Compared with bulk blood, circulating pathogenic-like lymphocytes shared substantially more CDR3 sequences with synovial T cells.

The assay was immunoSEQ multiplex PCR, and TCRdb's table has in-frame clones only and misses some. The sample carries about 32,000 clones, approximately 92% recorded once. As regards this clone: Its cognate antigen is unknown.

Trimming removed 2 bases from V and 8 bases from J; junction bases left unmatched: 10. CDR1 is SGDLS, CDR2 YYNGEE, per germline. The CDR3 consists of 15 residues. The source of this sequence is a human donor with juvenile idiopathic arthritis. The V and J genes are TRBV9 and TRBJ2-1, with TRBD2 identical over 7 bases. The specimen sequenced was CD4+ T cells from blood. The CDR3 nucleotides read TGTGCCAGCAGCGTTAGGGAGGGCCATTGGGATGAGCAGTTCTTC. Translation gives CASSVREGHWDEQFF. The full variable domain, completed using reference TRBV9 and TRBJ2-1, is DSGVTQTPKHLITATGQRVTLRCSPRSGDLSVYWYQQSLDQGLQFLIQYYNGEERAKGNILERFSAQQFPDLHSELNLSSLELGDSALYFCASSVREGHWDEQFFGPGTRLTVL.